This T cell receptor beta chain stems from a study of T cell responses to AZD1222 COVID-19 vaccine. The CDR3 is 15 amino acids. Between the trimmed V and J ends, which lost 4 bases and 1 base, there was a span of 11 bases. In germline, CDR1 is MNHEY, CDR2 SVGAGI. Profiled with immunoSEQ multiplex PCR; TCRdb holds only in-frame clones, not every one. The data contain 110,000 or so clones, more than 80% of them singletons. This TCR came from an adult in good health. Sequenced material: peripheral blood, taken on day 0 of AZD1222 vaccination. The chain has TRBV6-5 and TRBJ1-3, with D uncertain. In nucleotides, the CDR3 is TGTGCCAGCAGTTTGGTGGTTTGGTCTGGAAACACCATATATTTT. Its protein is CASSLVVWSGNTIYF.